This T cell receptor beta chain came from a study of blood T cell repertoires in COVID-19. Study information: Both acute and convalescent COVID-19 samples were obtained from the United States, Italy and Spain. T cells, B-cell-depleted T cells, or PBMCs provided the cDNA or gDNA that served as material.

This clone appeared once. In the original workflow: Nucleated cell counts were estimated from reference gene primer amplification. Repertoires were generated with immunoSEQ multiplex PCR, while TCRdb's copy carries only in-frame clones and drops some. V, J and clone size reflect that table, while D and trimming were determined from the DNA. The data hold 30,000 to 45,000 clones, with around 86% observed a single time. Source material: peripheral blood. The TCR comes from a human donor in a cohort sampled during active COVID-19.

The DNA of the CDR3 is TGTGCCTGTGGGGGGTACAATCAGCCCCAGCATTTT. Amino acids: CACGGYNQPQHF. The chain couples TRBV30 to TRBJ1-5; the D gene is possibly TRBD1 (5 bases). CDR3 length: 12 amino acids. Germline CDR1 is GTSNPN and CDR2 is SVGIG (reference sequence). V lost 6 bases, J lost 3 bases, and 9 bases lay in between. Using reference TRBV30 and TRBJ1-5 for the parts outside the CDR3, the full variable domain is SQTIHQWPATLVQPVGSPLSLECTVEGTSNPNLYWYRQAAGRGLQLLFYSVGIGQISSEVPQNLSASRPQDRQFILSSKKLLLSDSGFYLCACGGYNQPQHFGDGTRLSIL.